Described below is a single TCR beta chain sequence and its context. Its antigen remains unknown. The data belong to a study of cytomegalovirus exposure and HLA in healthy donors. Donors had nominal health at sampling but likely had unrecorded immune exposures. PCR employed 60 Vbeta and 13 Jbeta primers. Sequencing used immunoSEQ multiplex PCR; TCRdb keeps in-frame clones, though not all of them. The repertoire holds 130,000 or so clones, with about 9.2% as singletons. General study results and limits: Both high specificity and high sensitivity reportedly marked the classifier's diagnosis of cytomegalovirus status. Cytomegalovirus association was listed for under 200 TCR beta chains.

CDR1 and CDR2 (germline): MNHNS, SASEGT. The CDR3 is made up of 14 amino acids. V was pared by 6 bases and J by 7 bases, with 7 bases of the junction left unmatched. The source of this sequence is a woman in her forties in good health and CMV-seropositive. The chain employs TRBV6-1 and TRBJ2-2; 8 bases align to TRBD2. The specimen sequenced was PBMCs. The CDR3 sequence: CASRNRGGVGELFF. As DNA, the CDR3 is TGTGCCAGCAGGAACCGGGGGGGCGTCGGGGAGCTGTTTTTT.